This entry lists 10 T cell receptor beta chains sequenced from one sample in a study of cytomegalovirus exposure and HLA in healthy donors. Researchers ran the PCR with 60 Vbeta and 13 Jbeta primers. Measured with immunoSEQ multiplex PCR; TCRdb has only the in-frame clones, and not every one. Here the sample spans 130,000 to 150,000 clones, approximately 80% being singletons. What was sequenced was PBMCs. These receptors came from a woman aged 55-69 years in good health and CMV-seropositive.

V gene TRBV9 combines with J gene TRBJ2-1; TRBD2 aligns across 9 bases. Losses at the gene ends were 0 bases for V and 8 bases for J; bases not matched to a gene: 6. This CDR3 is 15 amino acids long. From germline, CDR1 is SGDLS and CDR2 YYNGEE. This chain's CDR3 is CASSVGAGGSDEQFF. The CDR3 nucleotides are TGTGCCAGCAGCGTAGGAGCGGGGGGCTCCGATGAGCAGTTCTTC.

J is TRBJ1-1 and V is TRBV29-1; 8 nucleotides agree with TRBD1. V was clipped by 7 bases and J by 7 bases; unmatched bases: 8. The CDR3 is 12 amino acids. Germline V gene sequence: CDR1 SQVTM, CDR2 ANQGSEA. The CDR3 coding sequence is TGCAGCGCCCGGACAGGGACGGTTGAAGCTTTCTTT. This translates into CSARTGTVEAFF. Using reference TRBV29-1 and TRBJ1-1 for the parts outside the CDR3, the full variable domain is SAVISQKPSRDICQRGTSLTIQCQVDSQVTMMFWYRQQPGQSLTLIATANQGSEATYESGFVIDKFPISRPNLTFSTLTVSNMSPEDSSIYLCSARTGTVEAFFGQGTRLTVV.

Details on this clone: The sample holds other DNA sequences that translate to the same CDR3. The chain carries TRBV5-8 and TRBJ2-7; 8 nucleotides match TRBD1. Looked up from germline, CDR1 is SGHTS and CDR2 is YDEGEE. Trimming took 3 bases from V and 2 from J; bases not matched to a gene: 4. The CDR3 spans 14 residues. Written as DNA, the CDR3 is TGTGCCAGCAGCTACCGGGACAGGACCTACGAGCAGTACTTC. It specifies CASSYRDRTYEQYF.

V usage is TRBV30 and J usage is TRBJ2-7, with a tentative D call TRBD2 (6 bases). The CDR3 length is 12 residues. In germline, CDR1 is GTSNPN, CDR2 SVGIG (reference sequence). The CDR3 protein is CAAGRGPYEQYF. CDR3 in DNA: TGTGCGGCGGGGCGGGGTCCCTACGAGCAGTACTTC.

As to this clone: The same CDR3 can be traced to other DNA sequences in this sample. The J gene is TRBJ2-2, the V gene TRBV4-1, with TRBD1 identical over 9 bases. The ends lost 1 base at V and 1 base at J; junction bases unmatched: 4. Germline V gene data show CDR1 as MGHRA and CDR2 as YSYEKL. This CDR3 has 17 amino acids. Here the CDR3 reads CASSQAPGQGNTGELFF. CDR3 sequence (DNA): TGCGCCAGCAGCCAAGCTCCGGGACAGGGGAACACCGGGGAGCTGTTTTTT.

The chain couples TRBV30 to TRBJ2-7; possible D gene TRBD1, 7 bases. Trimming removed 5 bases at V and 7 bases at J, with 15 bases between. The germline CDR1 and CDR2 sequences are GTSNPN and SVGIG (reference sequence). The CDR3 is 12 amino acids. CDR3 residues: CAWGGTAREQYF. In DNA, the CDR3 is TGTGCCTGGGGCGGGACAGCGCGGGAGCAGTACTTC.

CDR3 sequence (DNA): TGTGCCAGCAGTCGGCCAGGATATCAGCCCCAGCATTTT. Its translation is CASSRPGYQPQHF. V and J are TRBV2 and TRBJ1-5; D remains ambiguous. CDR1 is SNHLY, CDR2 FYNNEI, per germline. Between the trimmed V and J ends, which lost 5 bases and 5 bases, there was a span of 10 bases. This CDR3 comprises 13 residues.

A remark on this clone: Its ends do not fully match the called genes, so a read error is possible. This chain uses TRBV7-7 with TRBJ2-2; a possible D gene is TRBD2 (5 bases). This CDR3 contains 13 residues. The V gene's germline CDR1 is SSHAT and CDR2 FNYEAQ (reference sequence). The CDR3 DNA sequence: TGTGCTAGCAGCCCACTAGTTACCGGGGAGCTGTTTTTT. This gives the protein CASSPLVTGELFF.

The V gene is TRBV29-1, the J gene TRBJ2-3, with a possible D match to TRBD2 (5 bases). The germline V gene has CDR1 SQVTM and CDR2 ANQGSEA. Trimming pared 2 bases from V and 3 bases from J, leaving 12 bases between. CDR3 length: 14 amino acids. The CDR3 DNA reads TGCAGCGTTGAACTACCGGGGAGTACAGATACGCAGTATTTT. Translated, it gives CSVELPGSTDTQYF.

The chain is built from TRBV29-1 and TRBJ1-4; no clear D. V was trimmed by 7 bases and J by 6 bases, leaving 12 bases between them. CDR1 and CDR2 (germline): SQVTM, ANQGSEA. This CDR3 is built from 12 residues. CDR3 in amino acids: CSAGWRDEKLFF. For the CDR3, the DNA is TGCAGCGCCGGGTGGCGCGATGAAAAACTGTTTTTT. The whole variable domain, remainder taken from reference TRBV29-1 and TRBJ1-4, is SAVISQKPSRDICQRGTSLTIQCQVDSQVTMMFWYRQQPGQSLTLIATANQGSEATYESGFVIDKFPISRPNLTFSTLTVSNMSPEDSSIYLCSAGWRDEKLFFGSGTQLSVL.